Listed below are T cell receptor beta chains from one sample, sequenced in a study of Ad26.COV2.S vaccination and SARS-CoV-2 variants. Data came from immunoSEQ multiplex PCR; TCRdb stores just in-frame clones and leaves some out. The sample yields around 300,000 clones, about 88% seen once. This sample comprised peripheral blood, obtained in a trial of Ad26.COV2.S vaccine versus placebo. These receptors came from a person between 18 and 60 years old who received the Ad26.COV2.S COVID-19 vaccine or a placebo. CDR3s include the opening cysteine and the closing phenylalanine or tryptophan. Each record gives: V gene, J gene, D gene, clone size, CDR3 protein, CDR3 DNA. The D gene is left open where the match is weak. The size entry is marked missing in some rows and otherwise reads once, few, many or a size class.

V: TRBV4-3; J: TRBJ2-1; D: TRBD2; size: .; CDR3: CASSRAGGLYNEQFF; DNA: TGCGCCAGCAGCCGAGCGGGGGGCCTCTACAATGAGCAGTTCTTC
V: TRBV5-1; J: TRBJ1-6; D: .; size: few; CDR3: CASRRDNSPLHF; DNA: TGCGCCAGCAGAAGGGATAATTCACCCCTCCACTTT
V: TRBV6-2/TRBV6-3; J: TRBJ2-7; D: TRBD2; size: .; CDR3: CASSSRGGGSYEQYF; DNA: TGTGCCAGCAGTTCCCGCGGCGGGGGCTCCTACGAGCAGTACTTC
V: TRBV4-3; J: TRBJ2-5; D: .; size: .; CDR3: CASSQGRGSWETQYF; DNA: TGCGCCAGCAGCCAGGGGAGGGGGAGTTGGGAGACCCAGTACTTC
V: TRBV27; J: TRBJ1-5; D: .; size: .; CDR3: CASSFSDPISNQPQHF; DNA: TGTGCCAGCAGTTTTTCGGATCCGATTAGCAATCAGCCCCAGCATTTT
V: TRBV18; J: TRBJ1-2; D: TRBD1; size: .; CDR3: CASSPGTGGAYGYTF; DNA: TGTGCCAGCTCACCAGGGACAGGGGGCGCTTATGGCTACACCTTC
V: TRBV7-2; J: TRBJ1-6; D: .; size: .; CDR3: CASIDIENSPLHF; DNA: TGTGCCAGCATCGACATAGAGAATTCACCCCTCCACTTT
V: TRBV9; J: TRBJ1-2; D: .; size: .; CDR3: CASSPGLVGYTF; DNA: TGTGCCAGCAGCCCGGGACTGGTTGGCTACACCTTC
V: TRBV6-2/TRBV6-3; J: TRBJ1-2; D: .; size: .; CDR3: CASSSSGDFGYTF; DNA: TGTGCCAGCAGTTCATCGGGGGATTTTGGCTACACCTTC
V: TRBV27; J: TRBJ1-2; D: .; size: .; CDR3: CASSLRGTNGYTF; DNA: TGTGCCAGCAGTTTGAGGGGTACCAATGGCTACACCTTC
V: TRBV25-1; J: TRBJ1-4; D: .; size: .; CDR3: CASSEGEPWTNEKLFF; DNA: TGTGCCAGCAGTGAAGGAGAGCCCTGGACTAATGAAAAACTGTTTTTT
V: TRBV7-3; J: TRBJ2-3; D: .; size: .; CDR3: CASSQNKLPDTQYF; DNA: TGTGCCAGCAGCCAAAACAAATTGCCAGATACGCAGTATTTT
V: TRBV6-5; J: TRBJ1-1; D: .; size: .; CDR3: CASGKMAGANTEAFF; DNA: TGTGCCAGCGGAAAGATGGCAGGCGCGAACACTGAAGCTTTCTTT
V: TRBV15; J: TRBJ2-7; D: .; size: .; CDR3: CATSRARTTGSYEQYF; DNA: TGTGCCACCAGCAGAGCCCGGACAACCGGCTCCTACGAGCAGTACTTC
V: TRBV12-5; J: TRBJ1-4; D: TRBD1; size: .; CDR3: CASGLGGQGIEKLFF; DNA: TGTGCTAGTGGTTTGGGGGGACAGGGGATCGAAAAACTGTTTTTT
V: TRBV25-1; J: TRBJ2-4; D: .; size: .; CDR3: CASSVAGSKNIQYF; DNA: TGTGCCAGCAGTGTGGCAGGGAGCAAAAACATTCAGTACTTC
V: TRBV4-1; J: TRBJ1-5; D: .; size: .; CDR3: CASSQEGQRRDQPQHF; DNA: TGCGCCAGCAGCCAAGAGGGACAACGACGCGATCAGCCCCAGCATTTT
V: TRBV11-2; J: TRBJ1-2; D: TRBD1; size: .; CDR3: CASSLDGIFGQGTYGYTF; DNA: TGTGCCAGCAGCTTAGATGGGATCTTTGGACAGGGGACGTATGGCTACACCTTC
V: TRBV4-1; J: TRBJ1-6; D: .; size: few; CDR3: CASSQPDSPGYNSPLHF; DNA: TGCGCCAGCAGCCAACCGGACAGTCCAGGGTATAATTCACCCCTCCACTTT
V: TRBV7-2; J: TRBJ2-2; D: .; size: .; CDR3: CASSLVLGRPGTGELFF; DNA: TGTGCCAGCAGCTTAGTCTTGGGTCGTCCAGGCACCGGGGAGCTGTTTTTT
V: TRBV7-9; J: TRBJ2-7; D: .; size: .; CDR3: CASSLDSRGEQYF; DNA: TGTGCCAGCAGCTTGGACAGCCGTGGGGAGCAGTACTTC
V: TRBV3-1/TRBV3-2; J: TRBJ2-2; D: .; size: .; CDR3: CASSVNTGELFF; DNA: TGTGCCAGCAGCGTCAACACCGGGGAGCTGTTTTTT
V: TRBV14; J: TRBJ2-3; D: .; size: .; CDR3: CASSPLLGTDTQYF; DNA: TGTGCCAGCAGCCCGTTGCTTGGCACAGATACGCAGTATTTT
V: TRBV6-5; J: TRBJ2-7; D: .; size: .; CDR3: CASSYSDRNPYEQYF; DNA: TGTGCCAGCAGTTACTCGGACAGAAACCCCTACGAGCAGTACTTC
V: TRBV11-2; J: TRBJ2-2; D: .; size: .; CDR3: CASSLGQSNTGELFF; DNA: TGTGCCAGCAGCTTAGGACAGTCGAACACCGGGGAGCTGTTTTTT
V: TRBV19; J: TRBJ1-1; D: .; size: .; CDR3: CASSIGTDTEAFF; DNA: TGTGCCAGTAGTATAGGGACCGACACTGAAGCTTTCTTT
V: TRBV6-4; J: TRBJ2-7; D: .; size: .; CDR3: CASSAERTPRNPYEQYF; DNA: TGTGCCAGCAGCGCCGAGCGGACACCCAGAAACCCCTACGAGCAGTACTTC
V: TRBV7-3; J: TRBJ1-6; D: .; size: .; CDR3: CASSPQRGGNSPLHF; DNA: TGTGCCAGCAGCCCGCAGCGGGGGGGGAATTCACCCCTCCACTTT
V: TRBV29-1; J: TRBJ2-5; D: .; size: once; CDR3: CSVTFIAAQETQYF; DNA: TGCAGCGTCACATTTATAGCGGCTCAAGAGACCCAGTACTTC
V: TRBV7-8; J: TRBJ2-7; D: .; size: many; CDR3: CASSEGGGGFYEQYF; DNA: TGTGCCAGCAGCGAAGGGGGGGGCGGGTTTTACGAGCAGTACTTC
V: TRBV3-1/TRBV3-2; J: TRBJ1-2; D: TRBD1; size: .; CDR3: CASSQGIQGARGYTF; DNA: TGTGCCAGCAGCCAAGGAATACAGGGGGCGAGAGGCTACACCTTC
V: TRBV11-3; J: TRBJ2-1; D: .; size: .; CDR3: CASSSQGGGEQFF; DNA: TGTGCCAGCAGCTCGCAGGGGGGGGGTGAGCAGTTCTTC
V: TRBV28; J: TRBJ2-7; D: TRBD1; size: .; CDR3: CASSRTGGSYEQYF; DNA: TGTGCCAGCAGTCGGACAGGGGGCTCCTACGAGCAGTACTTC
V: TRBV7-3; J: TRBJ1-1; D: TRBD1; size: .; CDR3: CASSSPRGTGENTEAFF; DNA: TGTGCCAGCAGCTCCCCCAGAGGGACAGGGGAGAACACTGAAGCTTTCTTT
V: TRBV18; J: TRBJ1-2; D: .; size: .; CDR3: CASSPPVRNYGYTF; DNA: TGTGCCAGCTCACCCCCGGTCCGTAACTATGGCTACACCTTC
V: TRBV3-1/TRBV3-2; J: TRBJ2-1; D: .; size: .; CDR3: CASSQETSYNEQFF; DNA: TGTGCCAGCAGCCAAGAGACATCCTACAATGAGCAGTTCTTC
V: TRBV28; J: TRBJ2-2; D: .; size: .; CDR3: CASSLPFRRLSGELFF; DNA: TGTGCCAGCAGTTTACCTTTTCGACGTTTGTCCGGGGAGCTGTTTTTT
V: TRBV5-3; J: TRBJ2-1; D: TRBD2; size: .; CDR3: CARSSRTSGRSSYNEQFF; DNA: TGTGCCAGAAGCTCTCGGACTAGCGGTAGGAGCTCCTACAATGAGCAGTTCTTC
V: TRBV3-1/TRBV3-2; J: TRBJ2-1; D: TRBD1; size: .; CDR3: CASSRRDSYNEQFF; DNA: TGTGCCAGCAGCCGCCGGGACAGCTACAATGAGCAGTTCTTC
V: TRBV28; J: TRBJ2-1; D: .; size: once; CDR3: CASSLLGGGGSSYNEQFF; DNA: TGTGCCAGCAGTTTGCTGGGGGGAGGTGGGAGCTCCTACAATGAGCAGTTCTTC
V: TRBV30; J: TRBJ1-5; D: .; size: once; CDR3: CAWSVWGRFRSNQPQHF; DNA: TGTGCCTGGAGTGTCTGGGGAAGGTTCAGGAGCAATCAGCCCCAGCATTTT
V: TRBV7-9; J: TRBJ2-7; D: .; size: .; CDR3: CASSLADDGDYEQYF; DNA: TGTGCCAGCAGCTTGGCAGACGACGGGGACTACGAGCAGTACTTC
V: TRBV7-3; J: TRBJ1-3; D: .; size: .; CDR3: CASSSDRRSGNTIYF; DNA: TGTGCCAGCAGCTCCGACAGGCGCTCTGGAAACACCATATATTTT
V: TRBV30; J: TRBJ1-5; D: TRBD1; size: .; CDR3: CAWQDRGGRPQHF; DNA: TGTGCCTGGCAAGACAGGGGAGGGCGGCCCCAGCATTTT
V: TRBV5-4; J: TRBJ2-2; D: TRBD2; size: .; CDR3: CASSGGLAGGPGELFF; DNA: TGTGCCAGCAGCGGCGGACTAGCGGGGGGGCCCGGGGAGCTGTTTTTT
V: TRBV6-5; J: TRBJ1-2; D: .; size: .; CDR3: CASSAGTDSNYGYTF; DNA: TGTGCCAGCAGCGCCGGGACCGACTCTAACTATGGCTACACCTTC
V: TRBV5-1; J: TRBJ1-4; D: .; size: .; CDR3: CASSSRPDTGSANEKLFF; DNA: TGCGCCAGCAGCTCCCGGCCTGATACAGGGTCGGCTAATGAAAAACTGTTTTTT
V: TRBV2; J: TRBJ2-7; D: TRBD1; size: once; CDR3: CASRGQAEEQYF; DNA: TGTGCCAGCAGAGGACAGGCGGAGGAGCAGTACTTC
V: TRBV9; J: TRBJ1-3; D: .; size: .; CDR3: CASSPGSSSGNTIYF; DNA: TGTGCCAGCAGCCCTGGTTCCTCCTCTGGAAACACCATATATTTT
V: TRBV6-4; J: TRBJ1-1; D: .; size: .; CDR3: CASSRQGEGVTEAFF; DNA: TGTGCCAGCAGTAGGCAGGGTGAAGGGGTAACTGAAGCTTTCTTT
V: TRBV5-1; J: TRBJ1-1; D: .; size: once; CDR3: CASSLRTEWGSEAFF; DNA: TGCGCCAGCAGCCTTCGGACCGAGTGGGGTTCGGAAGCTTTCTTT
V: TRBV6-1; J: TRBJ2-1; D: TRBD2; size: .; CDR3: CASSELAGGAGEQFF; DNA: TGTGCCAGCAGTGAACTAGCGGGAGGGGCAGGTGAGCAGTTCTTC
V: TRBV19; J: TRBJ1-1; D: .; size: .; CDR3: CASSIKTGGNTEAFF; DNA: TGTGCCAGTAGTATTAAGACAGGAGGTAACACTGAAGCTTTCTTT
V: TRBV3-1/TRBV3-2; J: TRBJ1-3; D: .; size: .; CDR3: CASSQDPGSSGNTIYF; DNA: TGTGCCAGCAGCCAAGATCCGGGGAGCTCTGGAAACACCATATATTTT
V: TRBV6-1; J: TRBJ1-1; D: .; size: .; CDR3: CASSEFSRGGGTEAFF; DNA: TGTGCCAGCAGTGAGTTCAGCAGGGGCGGTGGCACTGAAGCTTTCTTT
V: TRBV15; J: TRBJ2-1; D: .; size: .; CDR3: CATSSHPGNEQFF; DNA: TGTGCCACCAGCAGCCACCCCGGCAATGAGCAGTTCTTC
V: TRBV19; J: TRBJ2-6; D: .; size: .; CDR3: CASSTQGGRISGANVLTF; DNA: TGTGCCAGTAGTACACAGGGAGGTAGGATTTCTGGGGCCAACGTCCTGACTTTC